A single sample is the source of the 21 T cell receptor beta chains below, sequenced in a study of blood T cells in healthy people across ages. Together with a sample-barcoded 5' primer, a J-beta primer mix was included in a second PCR lasting about 6 to 11 cycles. TCRdb re-derived calls from the 5' RACE reads in MiXCR, one entry per CDR3 protein. The table includes about 730,000 distinct CDR3 sequences, about 42% detected once. The sample comprised blood. The source of these receptors is an older woman in good health.

This chain uses TRBV7-6 with TRBJ1-2, with D unresolved. Between the trimmed V and J ends, which lost 1 base and 4 bases, there was a span of 13 bases. CDR1 SGHVS and CDR2 FNYEAQ come from the germline V gene. The CDR3 runs 15 residues. The CDR3 protein is CASSLDVGILYGYTF. CDR3 DNA: TGTGCCAGCAGCTTAGATGTGGGAATTCTCTATGGCTACACCTTC.

This clonotype came up once. This chain links TRBV5-5 with TRBJ2-5, with D maybe TRBD1 (6 bases). Germline CDR1 reads SGHKS; CDR2 reads YYEKEE (reference sequence). The CDR3 covers 13 residues. V lost 1 base and J lost 4, with 8 bases in between. The CDR3 spells CASSLTGLETQYF. The CDR3 DNA reads as TGTGCCAGCAGCTTGACAGGGTTAGAGACCCAGTACTTC.

The chain uses TRBV11-2 and TRBJ2-1, with D perhaps matching TRBD2 (6 bases). The length of the CDR3 is 17 residues. Germline V gene sequence: CDR1 SGHAT, CDR2 FQNNGV. V was pared by 1 base and J by 0 bases, with 13 bases between. The CDR3 loop is CASSLVTSTSSYNEQFF. CDR3 bases: TGTGCCAGCAGCTTAGTAACTAGCACGAGCTCCTACAATGAGCAGTTCTTC.

This rearrangement joins TRBV9 to TRBJ1-2; unclear D gene. The CDR3 totals 13 residues. V gave up 0 bases and J gave up 5 bases, with 8 bases separating them. Germline V lookup: CDR1 SGDLS, CDR2 YYNGEE. DNA of the CDR3: TGTGCCAGCAGCGTAGAGAACTTTTATGGCTACACCTTC. Amino acid sequence: CASSVENFYGYTF.

The J gene is TRBJ1-2, the V gene TRBV9; 12 bases agree with TRBD1. V was pared by 0 bases and J by 5 bases, with 17 bases of the junction left unmatched. The germline V gene has CDR1 SGDLS and CDR2 YYNGEE. The CDR3 contains 20 residues. Here the CDR3 reads CASSVGPGTGGGPPPYGYTF. Written as DNA, the CDR3 is TGTGCCAGCAGCGTAGGTCCCGGGACAGGGGGCGGCCCCCCCCCGTATGGCTACACCTTC.

This clonotype was observed a handful of times. The chain carries TRBV21-1 and TRBJ2-6. TRBV21-1 is an annotated pseudogene. The length of the CDR3 is 19 residues. CDR3 sequence (DNA): TGTGCCAGCAGCGAAAGTGCCGGACCGTTTCCTATTCGGGCCAACGTCCTGACTTTC. Its translation is CASSESAGPFPIRANVLTF.

The table lists this clonotype with a count of one. This chain joins TRBV29-1 and TRBJ2-2, with TRBD1 matching over 7 bases. This CDR3 is 14 amino acids long. Germline values: CDR1 SQVTM, CDR2 ANQGSEA. The junction had 11 bases not matched to a gene; V was cut back by 6 bases and J by 7 bases. The CDR3 DNA follows: TGCAGCGTCCTCGACAGGGTACTCGGCGGGGAGCTGTTTTTT. It translates to CSVLDRVLGGELFF.

This chain uses TRBV27 with TRBJ1-2; a possible D gene is TRBD1 (5 bases). This CDR3 spans 12 amino acids. V lost 11 bases to trimming and J lost 4 bases, with 14 bases between them. Germline assignment: CDR1 MNHEY and CDR2 SMNVEV (reference sequence). CDR3 protein: CACYSGIYGYTF. The CDR3 coding sequence is TGTGCCTGCTATTCAGGGATCTATGGCTACACCTTC.

This clonotype has a handful of counts. The chain uses TRBV6-5 and TRBJ1-2; maybe TRBD1 (5 bases). The CDR3 spans 15 residues. The V and J ends lost 2 bases and 4 bases respectively, with 14 bases between them. In germline, CDR1 is MNHEY, CDR2 SVGAGI. CDR3 sequence reads: CASSYRGSRGYGYTF. CDR3 bases: TGTGCCAGCAGTTACAGGGGCTCTCGGGGCTATGGCTACACCTTC.

The chain has TRBV6-6 and TRBJ2-1; D perhaps matches TRBD2 (5 bases). The J call may be incorrect, as the DNA end agrees better with TRBJ2-7. Per the germline V gene, CDR1 is MNHNY and CDR2 is SVGAGI (reference sequence). The CDR3 consists of 15 residues. CDR3 nucleotides: TGTGCCAGCAGTTATCAGGAGGCCCACTACAATGAGCAGTACTTC. It encodes CASSYQEAHYNEQYF.

V gene TRBV5-1 combines with J gene TRBJ2-1, with 9 bases lining up with TRBD2. The CDR3 runs to 15 residues. Germline V gene sequence: CDR1 SGHRS, CDR2 YFSETQ. Trimming at V came to 7 bases and at J to 4 bases, leaving 9 bases not matched to a gene. The CDR3 region has the DNA TGCGCCAGCTTTCTCGCGGGAGGGCTATACAATGAGCAGTTCTTC. Translated, it gives CASFLAGGLYNEQFF.

The chain joins TRBV12-3 or TRBV12-4 to TRBJ1-6; the D is unclear. V was clipped by 3 bases and J by 5 bases, with 2 bases between them. The CDR3 is 12 residues long. CDR3 coding DNA: TGTGCCAGCAGTTTTAATAATTCACCCCTCCACTTT. As protein: CASSFNNSPLHF.

In this sample, this clonotype turned up a few times. The rearrangement links TRBV20-1 to TRBJ2-5, with 7 bases lining up with TRBD2. The end of the DNA aligns better with TRBJ2-7, so the J call may be wrong. From germline, CDR1 is DFQATT and CDR2 SNEGSKA (reference sequence). This CDR3 is built from 15 residues. CDR3: CSARDLADPRNEQYF. CDR3 coding DNA: TGCAGTGCTAGAGATCTAGCGGACCCTCGGAACGAGCAGTACTTC.

V and J are TRBV27 and TRBJ1-6, with 7 nucleotides matching TRBD1. Trimming took 5 bases from V and 9 from J; bases not matched to a gene: 7. The CDR3 is 14 amino acids. The V gene's germline CDR1 is MNHEY and CDR2 SMNVEV (reference sequence). For the CDR3, the DNA is TGTGCCAGCAGTACGGCAGGGGGGTTTTCACCCCTCCACTTT. Protein sequence: CASSTAGGFSPLHF.

This chain joins TRBV28 and TRBJ2-5; 7 bases line up with TRBD1. Gene TRBJ2-7 matches the end of the DNA better, so the J call may be wrong. The CDR3 totals 14 residues. From germline, CDR1 is MDHEN and CDR2 SYDVKM. The CDR3 region is CASSTPDRAREQYF. In DNA, the CDR3 is TGTGCCAGCAGTACACCAGACAGGGCCCGCGAGCAGTACTTC.

The rearrangement links TRBV24-1 to TRBJ2-5; D unresolved. This CDR3 region has 13 residues. Germline CDR1 is KGHDR and CDR2 is SFDVKD. The V end was cut by 10 bases, the J end by 0 bases, with 11 bases between. This CDR3 reads CATRRADQETQYF. DNA for the CDR3: TGTGCCACGAGAAGGGCAGACCAAGAGACCCAGTACTTC.

V usage is TRBV11-2 and J usage is TRBJ2-5; 9 bases fit TRBD1. The junction had 6 bases not matched to a gene; V was cut back by 5 bases and J by 5 bases. The CDR3 loop spans 14 amino acids. Per the germline V gene, CDR1 is SGHAT and CDR2 is FQNNGV. The CDR3 region has the DNA TGTGCCAGCAGCCAAAACAGGGGGCAGGAGACCCAGTACTTC. This gives the protein CASSQNRGQETQYF.

The chain combines TRBV5-5 with TRBJ2-2; D unclear. Looked up from germline, CDR1 is SGHKS and CDR2 is YYEKEE (reference sequence). The CDR3 has 16 residues. V lost 4 bases, J lost 4 bases, and 17 bases lay in between. CDR3 nucleotide sequence: TGTGCCAGCAGCCCCATCAGGAGAGACTCCACCGGGGAGCTGTTTTTT. Protein sequence: CASSPIRRDSTGELFF. Together with reference TRBV5-5 and TRBJ2-2, the CDR3 gives the full variable domain: DAGVTQSPTHLIKTRGQQVTLRCSPISGHKSVSWYQQVLGQGPQFIFQYYEKEERGRGNFPDRFSARQFPNYSSELNVNALLLGDSALYLCASSPIRRDSTGELFFGEGSRLTVL.

There are a few counts of this clonotype. The chain recombines TRBV15 with TRBJ2-3; D is ambiguous. V was shortened by 4 bases and J by 0 bases, with 8 bases between the two germline ends. Per the germline V gene, CDR1 is LNHNV and CDR2 is YYDKDF (reference sequence). The length of the CDR3 is 14 residues. In nucleotides, the CDR3 is TGTGCCACCAGCATCCGTGACAGCACAGATACGCAGTATTTT. Protein sequence: CATSIRDSTDTQYF.

The gene calls are TRBV9 and TRBJ2-1; 9 positions agree with TRBD2. CDR1 is SGDLS, CDR2 YYNGEE, per germline. After removal of 0 bases from V and 6 bases from J, the junction contained 4 bases not matched to a gene. There are 15 residues in the CDR3. The CDR3 DNA sequence: TGTGCCAGCAGCGTAGTCTCGCGGGGGGGCAATGAGCAGTTCTTC. Residues: CASSVVSRGGNEQFF.

This clonotype was seen a handful of times. The chain carries TRBV3-1 and TRBJ2-5; unclear D gene. Germline lookup yields CDR1 LGHDT and CDR2 YNNKEL (reference sequence). The CDR3 loop spans 13 amino acids. Trimming left V 8 bases short and J 11 bases short, with 21 bases between. CDR3 region: CASARRPEPEQYF. The DNA of the CDR3 is TGTGCCAGCGCCAGACGACCGGAACCGGAGCAGTACTTC.